This T cell receptor beta chain was retrieved from a study of blood T cell repertoires in COVID-19. The study assigned cohorts using participant-reported clinical history. Germline assignment: CDR1 LGHDT and CDR2 YNNKEL (reference sequence). The CDR3 loop spans 15 amino acids. The ends lost 0 bases at V and 10 bases at J; junction bases unmatched: 4. TCRdb's table, derived via immunoSEQ multiplex PCR, lists solely in-frame clones and lacks some. The data contain roughly 400,000 clones, approximately 87% of them singletons. The V call is TRBV3-1 (or the pseudogene TRBV3-2), the J call TRBJ2-3, with TRBD2 matching over 13 bases. This TCR came from a woman aged 50 to 65 who had recovered from COVID-19. Sequencing was performed on PBMCs or T cells enriched from blood (not recorded which). The CDR3 coding sequence is TGTGCCAGCAGCCAAGAAACTAGCGGGGGGGTAGCGCAGTATTTT. This encodes CASSQETSGGVAQYF.